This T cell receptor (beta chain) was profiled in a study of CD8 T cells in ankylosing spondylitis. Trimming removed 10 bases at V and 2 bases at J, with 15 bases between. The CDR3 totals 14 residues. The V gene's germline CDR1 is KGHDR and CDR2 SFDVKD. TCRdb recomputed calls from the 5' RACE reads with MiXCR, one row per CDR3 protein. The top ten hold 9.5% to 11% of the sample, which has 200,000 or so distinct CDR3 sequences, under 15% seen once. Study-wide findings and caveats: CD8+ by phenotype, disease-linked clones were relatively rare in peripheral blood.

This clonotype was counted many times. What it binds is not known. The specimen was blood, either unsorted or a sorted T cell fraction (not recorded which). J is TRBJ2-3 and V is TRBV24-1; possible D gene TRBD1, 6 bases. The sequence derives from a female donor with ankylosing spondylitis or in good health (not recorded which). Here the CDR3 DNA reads TGTGCCACAGCCGGACAGTCGCCCACAGATACGCAGTATTTT. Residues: CATAGQSPTDTQYF.